The 15 T cell receptor beta chains reported below all come from one sample, sequenced in a study of cytomegalovirus exposure and HLA in healthy donors. PCR was performed using 60 Vbeta and 13 Jbeta primers. Method: immunoSEQ multiplex PCR; TCRdb's copy keeps in-frame clones and lacks some. This sample carries about 140,000 clones, about 80% of them seen once, and the ten largest clones take roughly 1.2%. Source material: PBMCs. These receptor sequences come from a male donor in good health and CMV-seropositive.

The gene calls are TRBV13 and TRBJ2-2, with TRBD1 matching over 10 bases. Per the germline V gene, CDR1 is PRHDT and CDR2 is FYEKMQ (reference sequence). The CDR3 loop spans 17 amino acids. After removal of 0 bases from V and 4 bases from J, the junction contained 5 bases not matched to a gene. The CDR3 loop reads CASSLGTGGGGTGELFF. For the CDR3, the DNA is TGTGCCAGCAGCTTAGGGACAGGGGGCGGAGGCACCGGGGAGCTGTTTTTT.

This clone was seen a single time. This sequence joins TRBV6-5 and TRBJ2-1, with 8 positions matching TRBD2. Germline loops: CDR1 MNHEY, CDR2 SVGAGI. V gave up 3 bases and J gave up 4 bases; unmatched junction bases: 5. This CDR3 is 15 amino acids long. The CDR3: CASSYRGRIYNEQFF. The CDR3 nucleotides are TGTGCCAGCAGTTATCGCGGGAGGATATACAATGAGCAGTTCTTC.

CDR3 residues: CASSLTRVGTEAFF. The CDR3 nucleotides are TGTGCCAGCAGTCTAACCAGGGTGGGCACTGAAGCTTTCTTT. V is TRBV27 and J is TRBJ1-1; a weak D match, TRBD1 (5 bases). The CDR3 consists of 14 residues. V was shortened by 5 bases and J by 4 bases, with 14 bases between the two germline ends. Germline V gene lookup returns CDR1 MNHEY and CDR2 SMNVEV (reference sequence).

This sequence joins TRBV6-1 and TRBJ2-1; D may be TRBD2 (6 bases). From germline, CDR1 is MNHNS and CDR2 SASEGT. The CDR3 spans 15 residues. V was shortened by 1 base and J by 9 bases, with 16 bases between the two germline ends. The CDR3 sequence: CASSEGVGTLAEQFF. The CDR3 DNA follows: TGTGCCAGCAGTGAAGGGGTTGGGACTCTCGCTGAGCAGTTCTTC.

A single count supports this clone. The chain uses TRBV4-1 and TRBJ2-1; TRBD1 agrees at 7 bases. Germline CDR1 is MGHRA and CDR2 is YSYEKL. J gave up 4 bases and V 5 bases, and 11 bases lay outside the gene matches. This CDR3 is built from 16 residues. As DNA, the CDR3 is TGCGCCAGCAGCATGAGTCGGGACAGCACATACAATGAGCAGTTCTTC. Residues: CASSMSRDSTYNEQFF.

V is TRBV28 and J is TRBJ2-7, with D maybe TRBD1 (5 bases). V gave up 4 bases and J gave up 2 bases, with 12 bases separating them. The CDR3 sequence is 14 residues long. Germline V CDR1 and CDR2: MDHEN, SYDVKM. CDR3 DNA sequence: TGTGCCAGCAGTTCTGTCGACAGAGCCTACGAGCAGTACTTC. Translating it yields CASSSVDRAYEQYF.

The chain carries TRBV5-6 and TRBJ2-7; 7 bases match TRBD2. Germline-derived CDR1 and CDR2 are SGHDT and YYEEEE. V lost 9 bases to trimming and J lost 2 bases; unmatched junction nucleotides: 11. The CDR3 runs to 14 residues. The CDR3 here is CATRAASGAYEQYF. CDR3 sequence (DNA): TGTGCCACTCGTGCGGCTAGCGGTGCCTACGAGCAGTACTTC.

CDR3: CASSLGLAGSYNEQFF. CDR3 DNA sequence: TGTGCCAGCAGCCTCGGACTAGCGGGCTCCTACAATGAGCAGTTCTTC. This sequence joins TRBV9 and TRBJ2-1, with 11 nucleotides matching TRBD2. CDR1 is SGDLS and CDR2 is YYNGEE in the germline V gene. The CDR3 contains 16 residues. The trim removed 4 bases at V and 0 bases at J, leaving 3 bases unmatched.

The table lists this clone with a few counts. The chain carries TRBV10-3 and TRBJ1-5; perhaps TRBD1 as D (6 bases). CDR1 is ENHRY, CDR2 SYGVKD, per germline. The CDR3 is 15 residues long. With 2 bases removed from V and 4 bases from J, the gap between germline ends came to 12 bases. The CDR3 bases are TGTGCCATCAGTGAGGAGGGGGTAGGGAATCAGCCCCAGCATTTT. Encoded protein: CAISEEGVGNQPQHF.

The rearrangement links TRBV25-1 to TRBJ1-6; 8 bases are a match to TRBD1. Losses at the gene ends were 3 bases for V and 9 bases for J; bases not matched to a gene: 4. Germline lookup yields CDR1 MGHDK and CDR2 SYGVNS. The CDR3 length is 14 residues. The CDR3 DNA reads TGTGCCAGCAGTGATCAGGGGGCCGGTTCACCCCTCCACTTT. Its translation is CASSDQGAGSPLHF.

V and J are TRBV5-1 and TRBJ2-7; TRBD2 matches 12 bases. The trim removed 1 base at V and 5 bases at J, leaving 7 bases unmatched. The CDR3 covers 16 residues. CDR1 SGHRS and CDR2 YFSETQ come from the germline V gene. In DNA form, the CDR3 reads TGCGCCAGCAGCTTGTGGGCAACTAGCGGGAGGAACGAGCAGTACTTC. Translating gives CASSLWATSGRNEQYF.

The CDR3 region is CASSSGSSGNTIYF. CDR3 nucleotide sequence: TGTGCCAGCAGTTCAGGAAGCTCTGGAAACACCATATATTTT. The gene calls are TRBV28 and TRBJ1-3; D is undetermined. Germline CDR1 reads MDHEN; CDR2 reads SYDVKM. The length of the CDR3 is 14 residues. Deletions cut 4 bases from V and 0 bases from J, with 7 bases between.

DNA of the CDR3: TGTGCCAGTAGTATTGGGTTACTAGCGGGAGGCTACGAGCAGTACTTC. This sequence encodes CASSIGLLAGGYEQYF. The gene calls are TRBV19 and TRBJ2-7; 12 nucleotides agree with TRBD2. The V gene end was trimmed by 3 bases and the J gene end by 3 bases; junction bases not matched to a gene: 6. The germline CDR1 and CDR2 sequences are LNHDA and SQIVND (reference sequence). The CDR3 is 16 residues long.

V gene TRBV5-4 combines with J gene TRBJ2-7; a possible D gene is TRBD2 (6 bases). CDR3 length: 15 residues. Trimming cost V 0 bases and J 5 bases, with 15 bases left between them. The germline CDR1 and CDR2 sequences are SGHNT and YYREEE (reference sequence). Here the CDR3 DNA reads TGTGCCAGCAGCTTGGCCGGAGGGTATTTCAACGAGCAGTACTTC. Amino acids: CASSLAGGYFNEQYF. Based on the CDR3 plus reference TRBV5-4 and TRBJ2-7, the full variable domain is ETGVTQSPTHLIKTRGQQVTLRCSSQSGHNTVSWYQQALGQGPQFIFQYYREEENGRGNFPPRFSGLQFPNYSSELNVNALELDDSALYLCASSLAGGYFNEQYFGPGTRLTVT.

V and J are TRBV6-6 and TRBJ2-1; 9 nucleotides align to TRBD1. This CDR3 has 15 residues. From germline, CDR1 is MNHNY and CDR2 SVGAGI (reference sequence). J was trimmed by 2 bases and V by 6 bases; bases with no gene match: 5. CDR3 amino acids: CASRPTGGPYNEQFF. The CDR3 nucleotides read TGTGCCAGCAGGCCGACAGGGGGACCCTACAATGAGCAGTTCTTC.